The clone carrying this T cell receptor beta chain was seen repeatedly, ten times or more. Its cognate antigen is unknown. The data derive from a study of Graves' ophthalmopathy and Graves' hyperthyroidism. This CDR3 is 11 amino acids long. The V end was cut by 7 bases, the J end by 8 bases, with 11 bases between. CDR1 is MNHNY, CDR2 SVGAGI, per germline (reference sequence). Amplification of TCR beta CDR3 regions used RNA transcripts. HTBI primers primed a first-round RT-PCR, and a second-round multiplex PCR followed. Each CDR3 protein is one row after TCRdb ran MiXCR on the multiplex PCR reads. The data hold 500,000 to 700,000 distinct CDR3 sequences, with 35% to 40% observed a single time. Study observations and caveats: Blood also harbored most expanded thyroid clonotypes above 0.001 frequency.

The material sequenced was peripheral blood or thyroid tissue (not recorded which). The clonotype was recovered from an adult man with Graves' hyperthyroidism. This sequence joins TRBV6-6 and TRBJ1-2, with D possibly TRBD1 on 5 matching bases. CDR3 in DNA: TGTGCCAGCACGGGGGTAGGCGGCTACACCTTC. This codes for CASTGVGGYTF.